The clone carrying this T cell receptor (beta chain) was seen more than once but under ten times. This sample stems from a study of beta chain features in type 1 diabetes. Germline CDR1 SNHLY, CDR2 FYNNEI. The V end was cut by 7 bases, the J end by 4 bases, with 13 bases between. The CDR3 extends over 13 amino acids. TCRB transcripts that were expressed got sequenced, as all of the isolated RNA had been reverse transcribed. Repertoires were generated with immunoSEQ multiplex PCR, while TCRdb's copy carries only in-frame clones and drops some. The sample lists 900,000 or so clones; roughly a sixth were seen once.

This clonotype was obtained from a woman between 18 and 30 years old in good health. Specimen: naive CD4+ T cells from blood. The rearrangement links TRBV2 to TRBJ2-5, with a possible D match to TRBD2 (6 bases). The CDR3 region has the DNA TGTGCCAGCATGTGGGCCGGGGGAGAGACCCAGTACTTC. Translated, it gives CASMWAGGETQYF.